This T cell receptor (beta chain) appears in the sequencing data of a study of control samples from healthy donors and cancer patients. The CDR3 is made up of 11 amino acids. The V and J ends lost 6 bases and 5 bases respectively, with 5 bases between them. Measured with immunoSEQ multiplex PCR; TCRdb has only the in-frame clones, and not every one. Of some 70,000 clones in the sample, approximately 84% were seen once. The genes are TRBV12-3 or TRBV12-4 and TRBJ2-1; D is undetermined. The sequence was collected from a woman between 45 and 60 years old with lung cancer. Sequencing was carried out using PBMCs. The DNA for the CDR3 is TGTGCCAGCAGCCAGAACAATGAGCAGTTCTTC. Encoded protein: CASSQNNEQFF.